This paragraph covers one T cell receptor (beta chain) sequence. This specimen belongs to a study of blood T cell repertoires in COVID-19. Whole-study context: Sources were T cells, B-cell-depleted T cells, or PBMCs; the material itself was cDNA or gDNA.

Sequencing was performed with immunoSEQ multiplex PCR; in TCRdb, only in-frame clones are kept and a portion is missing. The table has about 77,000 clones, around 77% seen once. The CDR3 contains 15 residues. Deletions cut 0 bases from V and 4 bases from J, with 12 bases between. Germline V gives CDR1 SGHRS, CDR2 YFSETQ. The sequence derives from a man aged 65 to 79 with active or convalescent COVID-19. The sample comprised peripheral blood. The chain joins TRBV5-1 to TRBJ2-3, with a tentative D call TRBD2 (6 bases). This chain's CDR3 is CASSLDLREADTQYF. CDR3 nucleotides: TGCGCCAGCAGCTTGGATCTGAGGGAGGCAGATACGCAGTATTTT. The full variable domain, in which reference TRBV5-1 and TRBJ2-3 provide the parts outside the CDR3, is KAGVTQTPRYLIKTRGQQVTLSCSPISGHRSVSWYQQTPGQGLQFLFEYFSETQRNKGNFPGRFSGRQFSNSRSEMNVSTLELGDSALYLCASSLDLREADTQYFGPGTRLTVL.